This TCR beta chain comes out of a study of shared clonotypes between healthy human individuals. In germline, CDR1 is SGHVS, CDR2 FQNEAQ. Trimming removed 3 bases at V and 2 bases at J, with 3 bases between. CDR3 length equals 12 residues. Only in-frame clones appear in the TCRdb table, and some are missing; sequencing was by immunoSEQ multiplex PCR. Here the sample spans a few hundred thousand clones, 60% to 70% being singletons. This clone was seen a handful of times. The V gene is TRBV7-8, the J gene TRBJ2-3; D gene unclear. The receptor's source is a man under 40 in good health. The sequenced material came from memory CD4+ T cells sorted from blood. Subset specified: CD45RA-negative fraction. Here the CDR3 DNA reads TGTGCCAGCAGCTTGCCCACAGATACGCAGTATTTT. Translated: CASSLPTDTQYF.